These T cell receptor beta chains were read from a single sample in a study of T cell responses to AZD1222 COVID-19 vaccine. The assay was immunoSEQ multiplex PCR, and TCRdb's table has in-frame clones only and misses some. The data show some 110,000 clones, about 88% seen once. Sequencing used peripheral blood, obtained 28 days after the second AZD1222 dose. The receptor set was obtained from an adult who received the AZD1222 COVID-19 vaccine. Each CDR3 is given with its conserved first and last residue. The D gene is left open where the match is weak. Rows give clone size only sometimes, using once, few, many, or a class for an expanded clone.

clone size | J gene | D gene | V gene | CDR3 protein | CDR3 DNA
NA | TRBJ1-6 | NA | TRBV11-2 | CASSLERTKNSPLHF | TGTGCCAGCAGCTTGGAGCGGACAAAAAATTCACCCCTCCACTTT
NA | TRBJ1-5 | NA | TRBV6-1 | CASSEGPRQPQHF | TGTGCCAGCAGTGAGGGCCCACGGCAGCCCCAGCATTTT
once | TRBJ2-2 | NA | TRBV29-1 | CSVELGPNTGELFF | TGCAGCGTTGAACTCGGACCTAATACCGGGGAGCTGTTTTTT
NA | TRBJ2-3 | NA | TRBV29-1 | CSAEASGGPDTQYF | TGCAGCGCCGAGGCGTCAGGGGGGCCAGATACGCAGTATTTT
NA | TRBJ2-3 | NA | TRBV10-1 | CASIPGGLGTDTQYF | TGCGCCAGCATCCCAGGGGGACTGGGCACAGATACGCAGTATTTT
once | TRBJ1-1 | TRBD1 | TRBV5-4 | CASSRRDRDTEAFF | TGTGCCAGCAGCCGCAGGGACAGGGACACTGAAGCTTTCTTT
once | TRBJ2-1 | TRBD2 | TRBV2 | CASTGLAGVTYNEQFF | TGTGCCAGCACCGGACTAGCGGGAGTTACCTACAATGAGCAGTTCTTC
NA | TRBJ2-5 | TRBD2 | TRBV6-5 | CASRAGTSGKTQYF | TGTGCCAGCAGGGCCGGGACTAGCGGGAAGACCCAGTACTTC
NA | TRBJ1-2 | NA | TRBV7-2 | CASSSPGRYGYTF | TGTGCCAGCAGCAGTCCGGGCCGCTATGGCTACACCTTC
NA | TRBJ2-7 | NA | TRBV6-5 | CASSPLGYEQYF | TGTGCCAGCAGTCCCCTCGGATACGAGCAGTACTTC
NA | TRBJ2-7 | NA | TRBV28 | CASILGAGGVYEQYF | NA
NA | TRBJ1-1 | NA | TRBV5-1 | CASSPTVIKVEAFF | TGCGCCAGCAGCCCGACGGTAATAAAGGTTGAAGCTTTCTTT
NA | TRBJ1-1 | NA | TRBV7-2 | CASSPFMNTEAFF | TGTGCCAGCAGCCCTTTCATGAACACTGAAGCTTTCTTT
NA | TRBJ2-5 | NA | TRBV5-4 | CASSLDAGAVFETQYF | TGTGCCAGCAGCTTGGACGCGGGGGCGGTTTTTGAGACCCAGTACTTC
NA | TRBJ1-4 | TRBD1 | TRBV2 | CASTGQGGISYEKLFF | TGTGCCAGCACCGGACAGGGGGGAATATCGTATGAAAAACTGTTTTTT